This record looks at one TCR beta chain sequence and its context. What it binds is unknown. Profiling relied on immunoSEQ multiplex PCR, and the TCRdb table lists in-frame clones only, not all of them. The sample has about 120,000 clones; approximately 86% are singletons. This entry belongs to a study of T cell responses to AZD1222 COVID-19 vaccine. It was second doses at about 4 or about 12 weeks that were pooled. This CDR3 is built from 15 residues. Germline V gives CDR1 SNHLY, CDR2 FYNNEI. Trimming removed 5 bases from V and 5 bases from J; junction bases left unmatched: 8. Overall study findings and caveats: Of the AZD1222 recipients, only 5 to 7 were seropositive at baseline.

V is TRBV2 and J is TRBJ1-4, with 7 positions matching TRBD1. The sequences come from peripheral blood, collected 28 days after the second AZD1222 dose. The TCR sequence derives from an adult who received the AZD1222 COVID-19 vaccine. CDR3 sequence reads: CASSINDRANEKLFF. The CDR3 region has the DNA TGTGCCAGCAGTATCAACGACAGGGCGAATGAAAAACTGTTTTTT.